This TCR beta chain was identified in a study of Graves' ophthalmopathy and Graves' hyperthyroidism. The overall study: At the time of initial diagnosis and before any treatment, peripheral blood was collected. Study-level points and caveats: For separating ophthalmopathy from stable hyperthyroidism, a 13-signature model gave 85% to 90% sensitivity and around 76% specificity. The model forecast ophthalmopathy progression, reaching 60% to 71% sensitivity and about 75% specificity.

There are a few counts of this clonotype. Its antigen is still unknown. Orbital computed tomography and thyroid ultrasound, along with TRAb, serum thyroxine and clinical symptoms, underpinned diagnosis. V shed 1 base and J shed 6 bases, with 10 bases lying between them. The germline V gene encodes CDR1 MGHDK and CDR2 SYGVNS. This CDR3 comprises 13 residues. The study amplified TCR beta CDR3 regions using RNA transcripts. In the first round, RT-PCR was carried out with HTBI primers, and a multiplex PCR formed the second round. MiXCR was run by TCRdb on the multiplex PCR reads, yielding one entry per CDR3 protein. The data hold hundreds of thousands of distinct CDR3 sequences, with about 41% observed a single time.

The chain recombines TRBV25-1 with TRBJ2-7; possible D gene TRBD1, 6 bases. Sample: peripheral blood. The TCR comes from an adult man with Graves' ophthalmopathy. The CDR3 bases are TGTGCCAGCAGTGAATGGGGGCAGGTCGAGCAGTACTTC. It translates to CASSEWGQVEQYF.